Listed below are T cell receptor beta chains from one sample, sequenced in a study of PD-1 blockade in mismatch repair-deficient tumors. Sequenced by immunoSEQ multiplex PCR; TCRdb stores in-frame clones only, minus some. The table has about 68,000 clones, around 73% seen once. The sample consisted of peripheral blood, taken 2 weeks after starting pembrolizumab. The receptors shown here come from an adult with mismatch repair-deficient cancer. Each CDR3 is given with its conserved first and last residue. D genes are given only for firm matches. Some rows have no size entry. The others give once, few or many, or a class for an expanded clone.

d_gene: NA; v_gene: TRBV6-1; j_gene: TRBJ1-2; abundance: NA; CDR3aa: CAIRDTFNYGYTF; CDR3nt: TGTGCCATACGGGACACCTTTAACTATGGCTACACCTTC
d_gene: NA; v_gene: TRBV5-6; j_gene: TRBJ1-2; abundance: NA; CDR3aa: CASSLSQGYYGYTF; CDR3nt: TGTGCCAGCAGCTTGAGTCAGGGATACTATGGCTACACCTTC
d_gene: NA; v_gene: TRBV2; j_gene: TRBJ2-7; abundance: once; CDR3aa: CASSEDFQTLSYEQYF; CDR3nt: TGTGCCAGCAGTGAAGATTTCCAGACTTTGAGCTACGAGCAGTACTTC
d_gene: TRBD2; v_gene: TRBV9; j_gene: TRBJ2-1; abundance: NA; CDR3aa: CASSVGVRLAVYNEQFF; CDR3nt: TGTGCCAGCAGCGTAGGGGTCCGACTAGCGGTCTACAATGAGCAGTTCTTC
d_gene: TRBD1; v_gene: TRBV5-1; j_gene: TRBJ1-1; abundance: NA; CDR3aa: CASRDRGPNTEAFF; CDR3nt: TGCGCCAGCAGGGACAGGGGACCGAACACTGAAGCTTTCTTT
d_gene: NA; v_gene: TRBV5-4; j_gene: TRBJ2-2; abundance: NA; CDR3aa: CASSLKAASNTGELFF; CDR3nt: TGTGCCAGCAGCTTAAAGGCAGCGTCGAACACCGGGGAGCTGTTTTTT
d_gene: NA; v_gene: TRBV11-2; j_gene: TRBJ1-1; abundance: NA; CDR3aa: CASSLERVVGAEAFF; CDR3nt: TGTGCCAGCAGCTTAGAGAGGGTCGTCGGCGCTGAAGCTTTCTTT
d_gene: NA; v_gene: TRBV6-5; j_gene: TRBJ1-2; abundance: few; CDR3aa: CASSDTYGYTF; CDR3nt: TGTGCCAGCAGTGACACCTATGGCTACACCTTC
d_gene: NA; v_gene: TRBV25-1; j_gene: TRBJ1-1; abundance: few; CDR3aa: CASRGPWATMNTEAFF; CDR3nt: TGTGCCAGCAGGGGCCCATGGGCAACTATGAACACTGAAGCTTTCTTT
d_gene: NA; v_gene: TRBV15; j_gene: TRBJ2-7; abundance: NA; CDR3aa: CATSKGPIGAYEQYF; CDR3nt: TGTGCCACCAGCAAGGGACCTATTGGGGCCTACGAGCAGTACTTC
d_gene: TRBD2; v_gene: TRBV19; j_gene: TRBJ2-1; abundance: NA; CDR3aa: CASSIRGGSSRNEQFF; CDR3nt: TGTGCCAGTAGTATACGGGGAGGGTCCTCCCGCAATGAGCAGTTCTTC
d_gene: NA; v_gene: TRBV5-5; j_gene: TRBJ1-2; abundance: NA; CDR3aa: CASHRDGGYGYTF; CDR3nt: TGTGCCAGCCATAGGGATGGGGGCTATGGCTACACCTTC
d_gene: NA; v_gene: TRBV19; j_gene: TRBJ2-5; abundance: NA; CDR3aa: CASREIGGVTETQYF; CDR3nt: TGTGCCAGTAGAGAGATCGGGGGTGTCACAGAGACCCAGTACTTC
d_gene: TRBD2; v_gene: TRBV7-9; j_gene: TRBJ2-1; abundance: NA; CDR3aa: CASSPGLAWQFF; CDR3nt: TGTGCCAGCAGCCCCGGACTAGCCTGGCAGTTCTTC
d_gene: NA; v_gene: TRBV21-1; j_gene: TRBJ2-3; abundance: NA; CDR3aa: CASSNPAGASTDTQYF; CDR3nt: TGTGCCAGCAGCAATCCGGCAGGGGCGAGCACAGATACGCAGTATTTT
d_gene: NA; v_gene: TRBV21-1; j_gene: TRBJ1-5; abundance: NA; CDR3aa: CASIGCHASNQPQHF; CDR3nt: TGTGCCAGCATTGGTTGTCATGCGAGCAATCAGCCCCAGCATTTT
d_gene: TRBD1; v_gene: TRBV4-3; j_gene: TRBJ1-2; abundance: NA; CDR3aa: CASSQEMGQGAYGYTF; CDR3nt: TGCGCCAGCAGCCAAGAGATGGGACAGGGGGCCTATGGCTACACCTTC
d_gene: TRBD2; v_gene: TRBV2; j_gene: TRBJ2-5; abundance: NA; CDR3aa: CASGRREGRVVETQYF; CDR3nt: TGTGCCAGCGGACGGCGGGAGGGCCGTGTTGTAGAGACCCAGTACTTC
d_gene: NA; v_gene: TRBV6-1; j_gene: TRBJ1-5; abundance: NA; CDR3aa: CASRGGRVNQPQHF; CDR3nt: TGTGCCAGCAGGGGCGGCAGGGTCAATCAGCCCCAGCATTTT
d_gene: TRBD2; v_gene: TRBV14; j_gene: TRBJ2-1; abundance: NA; CDR3aa: CASSQTSGHREQFF; CDR3nt: TGTGCCAGCAGCCAGACTAGCGGACACCGCGAGCAGTTCTTC
d_gene: NA; v_gene: TRBV6-4; j_gene: TRBJ2-2; abundance: once; CDR3aa: CASSDRGGELFF; CDR3nt: TGTGCCAGCAGTGACCGGGGCGGGGAGCTGTTTTTT
d_gene: NA; v_gene: TRBV5-5; j_gene: TRBJ2-7; abundance: NA; CDR3aa: CASSTNREFEQYF; CDR3nt: TGTGCCAGCAGCACGAACAGGGAATTCGAGCAGTACTTC
d_gene: NA; v_gene: TRBV21-1; j_gene: TRBJ2-1; abundance: NA; CDR3aa: CASSKVLRGRVYNEQFF; CDR3nt: TGTGCCAGCAGCAAAGTTTTGCGCGGGAGGGTTTACAATGAGCAGTTCTTC
d_gene: NA; v_gene: TRBV5-1; j_gene: TRBJ2-5; abundance: NA; CDR3aa: CASSLEETQYF; CDR3nt: TGCGCCAGCAGCTTGGAAGAGACCCAGTACTTC
d_gene: NA; v_gene: TRBV4-2; j_gene: TRBJ2-7; abundance: once; CDR3aa: CASSQDITGKQYF; CDR3nt: TGTGCCAGCAGCCAAGATATTACGGGTAAGCAGTACTTC
d_gene: TRBD2; v_gene: TRBV6-5; j_gene: TRBJ2-3; abundance: NA; CDR3aa: CASSYLAGTTDTQYF; CDR3nt: TGTGCCAGCAGTTATCTAGCGGGGACCACAGATACGCAGTATTTT
d_gene: NA; v_gene: TRBV6-1; j_gene: TRBJ1-4; abundance: NA; CDR3aa: CASSEAGNKANEKLFF; CDR3nt: TGTGCCAGCAGTGAAGCGGGGAACAAGGCTAATGAAAAACTGTTTTTT
d_gene: NA; v_gene: TRBV6-5; j_gene: TRBJ2-7; abundance: few; CDR3aa: CASSSPYEQYF; CDR3nt: TGTGCCAGCAGTTCCCCCTACGAGCAGTACTTC
d_gene: NA; v_gene: TRBV2; j_gene: TRBJ2-7; abundance: NA; CDR3aa: CASSVSNRYFHEQYF; CDR3nt: TGTGCCAGCAGTGTGAGTAACAGGTACTTCCACGAGCAGTACTTC
d_gene: TRBD2; v_gene: TRBV4-2; j_gene: TRBJ2-3; abundance: NA; CDR3aa: CASSQDRIAGGTDTQYF; CDR3nt: TGTGCCAGCAGCCAAGATCGGATAGCGGGAGGCACAGATACGCAGTATTTT
d_gene: NA; v_gene: TRBV12-5; j_gene: TRBJ2-5; abundance: NA; CDR3aa: CASGLGQETQYF; CDR3nt: TGTGCTAGTGGTTTGGGGCAAGAGACCCAGTACTTC
d_gene: NA; v_gene: TRBV5-4; j_gene: TRBJ1-1; abundance: NA; CDR3aa: CASSFRSLEAFF; CDR3nt: TGTGCCAGCAGCTTTAGGAGCCTTGAAGCTTTCTTT
d_gene: NA; v_gene: TRBV4-2; j_gene: TRBJ2-2; abundance: NA; CDR3aa: CASSQESGELFF; CDR3nt: TGTGCCAGCAGCCAAGAATCCGGGGAGCTGTTTTTT
d_gene: TRBD1; v_gene: TRBV27; j_gene: TRBJ1-2; abundance: NA; CDR3aa: CASRGTGGLYGYTF; CDR3nt: TGTGCCAGCAGAGGGACAGGGGGCCTCTATGGCTACACCTTC
d_gene: NA; v_gene: TRBV15; j_gene: TRBJ2-2; abundance: NA; CDR3aa: CATSRGLGGTGELFF; CDR3nt: TGTGCCACCAGCAGAGGCCTAGGGGGCACCGGGGAGCTGTTTTTT
d_gene: TRBD2; v_gene: TRBV5-6; j_gene: TRBJ2-7; abundance: NA; CDR3aa: CASSLLAGYEQYF; CDR3nt: TGTGCCAGCAGCTTGCTAGCGGGCTACGAGCAGTACTTC
d_gene: TRBD2; v_gene: TRBV18; j_gene: TRBJ2-1; abundance: few; CDR3aa: CASSPFGGGGSYNEQFF; CDR3nt: TGTGCCAGCTCACCATTCGGCGGGGGAGGCTCCTACAATGAGCAGTTCTTC
d_gene: NA; v_gene: TRBV2; j_gene: TRBJ1-5; abundance: NA; CDR3aa: CASSQYSNQPQHF; CDR3nt: TGTGCCAGCAGCCAGTATAGCAATCAGCCCCAGCATTTT
d_gene: TRBD1; v_gene: TRBV18; j_gene: TRBJ1-4; abundance: NA; CDR3aa: CASSPGTGDAKSEKLFF; CDR3nt: TGTGCCAGCTCACCAGGGACAGGAGACGCGAAAAGTGAAAAACTGTTTTTT
d_gene: TRBD2; v_gene: TRBV12-5; j_gene: TRBJ2-1; abundance: NA; CDR3aa: CASGSSSGSYNEQFF; CDR3nt: TGTGCTAGTGGTTCGTCTAGCGGCTCCTACAATGAGCAGTTCTTC
d_gene: TRBD2; v_gene: TRBV5-4; j_gene: TRBJ2-3; abundance: few; CDR3aa: CASSSYGRANTDTQYF; CDR3nt: TGTGCCAGCAGCTCCTACGGGAGGGCCAATACAGATACGCAGTATTTT
d_gene: TRBD2; v_gene: TRBV11-2; j_gene: TRBJ2-4; abundance: NA; CDR3aa: CASSFSGRKGDIQYF; CDR3nt: TGTGCCAGCAGCTTCAGCGGGAGGAAGGGAGACATTCAGTACTTC
d_gene: TRBD2; v_gene: TRBV19; j_gene: TRBJ2-2; abundance: NA; CDR3aa: CASTDMAGRDTGELFF; CDR3nt: TGTGCCAGTACCGACATGGCGGGGAGGGACACCGGGGAGCTGTTTTTT
d_gene: NA; v_gene: TRBV5-1; j_gene: TRBJ1-1; abundance: NA; CDR3aa: CASSGGRTDTEAFF; CDR3nt: TGCGCCAGCAGCGGAGGGCGGACGGACACTGAAGCTTTCTTT
d_gene: TRBD1; v_gene: TRBV27; j_gene: TRBJ1-2; abundance: NA; CDR3aa: CASGDRRGQTFYGYTF; CDR3nt: TGTGCCAGCGGAGACCGTCGGGGACAGACATTCTATGGCTACACCTTC
d_gene: TRBD2; v_gene: TRBV25-1; j_gene: TRBJ2-1; abundance: NA; CDR3aa: CASSRGGLAGNEQFF; CDR3nt: TGTGCCAGCTCCCGAGGAGGACTAGCGGGGAATGAGCAGTTCTTC
d_gene: NA; v_gene: TRBV2; j_gene: TRBJ1-2; abundance: NA; CDR3aa: CASSEVGMSDYGYTF; CDR3nt: TGTGCCAGCAGTGAAGTCGGTATGAGTGACTATGGCTACACCTTC